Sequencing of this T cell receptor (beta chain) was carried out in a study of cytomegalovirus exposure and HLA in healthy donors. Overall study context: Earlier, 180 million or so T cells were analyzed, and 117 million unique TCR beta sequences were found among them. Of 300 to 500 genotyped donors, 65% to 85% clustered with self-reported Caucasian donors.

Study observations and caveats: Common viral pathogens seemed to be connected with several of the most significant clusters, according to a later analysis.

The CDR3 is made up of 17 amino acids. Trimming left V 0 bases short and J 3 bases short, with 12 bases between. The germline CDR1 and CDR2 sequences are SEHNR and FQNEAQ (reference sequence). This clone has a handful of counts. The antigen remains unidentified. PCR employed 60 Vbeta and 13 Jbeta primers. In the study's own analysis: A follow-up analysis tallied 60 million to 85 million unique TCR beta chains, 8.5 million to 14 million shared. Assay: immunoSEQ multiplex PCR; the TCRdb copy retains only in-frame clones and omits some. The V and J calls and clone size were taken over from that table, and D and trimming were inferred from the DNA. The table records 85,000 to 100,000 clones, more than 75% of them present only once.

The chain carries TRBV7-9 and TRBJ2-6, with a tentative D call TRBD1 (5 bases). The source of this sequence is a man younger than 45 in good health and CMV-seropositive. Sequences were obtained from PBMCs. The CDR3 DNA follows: TGTGCCAGCAGCTTAGCCACAGGTAGGGGTGGGGCCAACGTCCTGACTTTC. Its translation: CASSLATGRGGANVLTF.